Following are 15 T cell receptor beta chains from one sample sequenced in a study of cytomegalovirus exposure and HLA in healthy donors. Use of 60 Vbeta and 13 Jbeta primers characterized the PCR. Clones were sequenced by immunoSEQ multiplex PCR, and TCRdb holds only the in-frame ones, with some missing. This sample has 55,000 to 70,000 clones, with about 84% found just once. Material: PBMCs. Source of these receptors: a man aged 18-30 years in good health and CMV-seropositive.

V is TRBV9 and J is TRBJ2-1; tentative D call: TRBD2 (6 bases). Germline CDR1 is SGDLS and CDR2 is YYNGEE. The CDR3 is made up of 12 amino acids. Trimming took 3 bases from V and 7 from J, leaving 8 bases between them. The CDR3 DNA reads TGTGCCAGCAGCGCCAGCGGGAATGAGCAGTTCTTC. Amino acids: CASSASGNEQFF.

The chain joins TRBV4-1 to TRBJ1-5; 9 bases are shared with TRBD1. Germline CDR1 is MGHRA and CDR2 is YSYEKL. Unmatched junction bases numbered 4, after V lost 0 bases and J lost 4 bases. CDR3 length: 16 residues. CDR3 amino acids: CASSQDLGTGNQPQHF. As DNA, the CDR3 is TGCGCCAGCAGCCAAGATCTGGGGACAGGGAATCAGCCCCAGCATTTT.

The CDR3 reads CASSTSGGEPDTQYF. In DNA form, the CDR3 reads TGTGCCAGCAGTACTAGCGGGGGGGAGCCAGATACGCAGTATTTT. The chain has TRBV6-5 and TRBJ2-3; 13 bases match TRBD2. CDR1 is MNHEY, CDR2 SVGAGI, per germline. The trim removed 5 bases at V and 4 bases at J, leaving 3 bases unmatched. This CDR3 comprises 15 residues.

The chain carries TRBV7-8 and TRBJ1-1; TRBD1 might be the D (5 bases). The CDR3 extends over 16 amino acids. The ends were cut back, 4 bases at V and 8 bases at J, with 23 bases in the middle. The germline V gene has CDR1 SGHVS and CDR2 FQNEAQ. The CDR3 loop reads CASSSHPDSTRGEAFF. In DNA form, the CDR3 reads TGTGCCAGCAGCTCACACCCAGACTCAACAAGGGGAGAAGCTTTCTTT.

The gene calls are TRBV6-5 and TRBJ2-3, with a weak D call TRBD2 (5 bases). The germline V gene has CDR1 MNHEY and CDR2 SVGAGI. The length of the CDR3 is 14 residues. The V end lost 0 bases, the J end lost 5 bases, and 9 bases lay between the germline ends. The CDR3 nucleotides are TGTGCCAGCAGTTACTCATTCCGGGGAGATACGCAGTATTTT. It codes for CASSYSFRGDTQYF.

V gene TRBV6-5 combines with J gene TRBJ2-7; possibly TRBD1 for D (5 bases). V was cut by 2 bases and J by 5 bases, with 13 bases left in between. Per the germline V gene, CDR1 is MNHEY and CDR2 is SVGAGI. The CDR3 is 14 amino acids. The CDR3 reads CASSYQGQVDEQYF. The CDR3 coding sequence is TGTGCCAGCAGTTACCAGGGTCAAGTCGACGAGCAGTACTTC.

The chain links TRBV6-1 to TRBJ2-7; 12 nucleotides agree with TRBD1. The V segment lost 3 bases and the J segment 7 bases; nucleotides outside the gene matches: 10. The CDR3 loop spans 16 amino acids. CDR1 is MNHNS, CDR2 SASEGT, per germline. Written as DNA, the CDR3 is TGTGCCAGCAGTGATTCATCCGGGACAGGGGGCTTAGAGCAGTACTTC. This sequence encodes CASSDSSGTGGLEQYF.

The chain is built from TRBV6-5 and TRBJ1-1, with D unresolved. The CDR3 length is 14 residues. The germline CDR1 and CDR2 sequences are MNHEY and SVGAGI. The V end was cut by 5 bases, the J end by 6 bases, with 16 bases between. The CDR3 region is CASSPMIGVAEAFF. Written as DNA, the CDR3 is TGTGCCAGCAGTCCGATGATCGGGGTGGCTGAAGCTTTCTTT.

V is TRBV28 and J is TRBJ2-5; perhaps TRBD2 as D (5 bases). This CDR3 region has 14 residues. Per the germline V gene, CDR1 is MDHEN and CDR2 is SYDVKM. The ends were cut back, 7 bases at V and 5 bases at J, with 17 bases in the middle. The CDR3 DNA reads as TGTGCCAGCATTGAGGGTGGTCAGGCGGAGACCCAGTACTTC. Translated, it gives CASIEGGQAETQYF.

This rearrangement joins TRBV19 to TRBJ2-2; TRBD2 might be the D (5 bases). The CDR3 extends over 13 amino acids. Deletions cut 5 bases from V and 8 bases from J, with 12 bases between. CDR1 and CDR2 from the germline V gene are LNHDA and SQIVND (reference sequence). The CDR3 DNA reads TGTGCCAGTAGTTGGTCCCCGGGAGGGGAGCTGTTTTTT. Translation gives CASSWSPGGELFF.

This sequence joins TRBV5-4 and TRBJ2-5; D is undetermined. Trimming stripped 3 bases from V and 2 bases from J, with 2 bases between. From germline, CDR1 is SGHNT and CDR2 YYREEE (reference sequence). The CDR3 is 11 residues long. CDR3: CASSSQETQYF. The DNA for the CDR3 is TGTGCCAGCAGCTCACAAGAGACCCAGTACTTC. Complete variable domain (other parts from reference TRBV5-4 and TRBJ2-5): ETGVTQSPTHLIKTRGQQVTLRCSSQSGHNTVSWYQQALGQGPQFIFQYYREEENGRGNFPPRFSGLQFPNYSSELNVNALELDDSALYLCASSSQETQYFGPGTRLLVL.

This clone was seen only a few times. V usage is TRBV19 and J usage is TRBJ2-5, with 7 positions matching TRBD2. Per the germline V gene, CDR1 is LNHDA and CDR2 is SQIVND (reference sequence). V gave up 10 bases and J gave up 4 bases; unmatched junction bases: 9. The CDR3 spans 13 residues. CDR3 DNA sequence: TGTGCCACTAGGACTAGTACTGGAGAGACCCAGTACTTC. This gives the protein CATRTSTGETQYF. The entire variable domain, with the rest obtained from reference TRBV19 and TRBJ2-5, is as follows: DGGITQSPKYLFRKEGQNVTLSCEQNLNHDAMYWYRQDPGQGLRLIYYSQIVNDFQKGDIAEGYSVSREKKESFPLTVTSAQKNPTAFYLCATRTSTGETQYFGPGTRLLVL.

V is TRBV30 and J is TRBJ1-1; TRBD1 matches at 7 bases. After removal of 8 bases from V and 1 base from J, the junction contained 10 bases not matched to a gene. Germline CDR1 is GTSNPN and CDR2 is SVGIG (reference sequence). The CDR3 has 14 residues. The CDR3 reads CATDQGQPNTEAFF. The CDR3 coding sequence is TGTGCCACGGACCAGGGACAGCCGAACACTGAAGCTTTCTTT.

This chain connects TRBV29-1 to TRBJ1-1; 9 bases are a match to TRBD1. Germline-derived CDR1 and CDR2 are SQVTM and ANQGSEA. The CDR3 length is 11 residues. The junction had 3 bases not matched to a gene; V was cut back by 7 bases and J by 6 bases. The chain's CDR3 is CSGGTGPEAFF. CDR3 sequence (DNA): TGCAGCGGAGGGACAGGGCCTGAAGCTTTCTTT.

This chain connects TRBV5-4 to TRBJ1-2; a weak D match, TRBD1 (5 bases). CDR3 length: 14 amino acids. Germline CDR1 reads SGHNT; CDR2 reads YYREEE (reference sequence). V was pared by 2 bases and J by 1 base, with 9 bases between. The CDR3 loop is CASSLPQGNYGYTF. For the CDR3, the DNA is TGTGCCAGCAGCTTACCCCAGGGTAACTATGGCTACACCTTC.